The 10 T cell receptor beta chains in this list originate from one sample, sequenced in a study of T cells expressing NK-cell markers. TCRdb re-called the 5' RACE reads; one entry per CDR3 protein, DNA not given. In total, the table holds some 120,000 distinct CDR3 sequences. Sequencing was carried out using blood T cells: a sorted CD56 or NKG2C T cell subset, CD4+ or CD8+ T cells, or bulk PBMC T cells (not recorded which). These receptors originate from a woman between 18 and 69 years old in good health.

The gene calls are TRBV20-1 and TRBJ1-2; TCRdb reports TRBD1, a call that lacks DNA to check it against. The CDR3 contains 13 residues. The germline gives CDR1 DFQATT, CDR2 SNEGSKA (reference sequence). The CDR3 protein is CSARGDSNYGYTF.

The V and J genes are TRBV12-3 or TRBV12-4 and TRBJ1-2; the D call of TRBD1 rests on TCRdb alone, since no DNA is present to check it. CDR3 length equals 14 residues. The CDR3 region is CASSETGSYYGYTF.

The chain carries TRBV5-4 and TRBJ2-5; absent DNA, TCRdb's TRBD2 call cannot be checked. Germline assignment: CDR1 SGHNT and CDR2 YYREEE (reference sequence). The CDR3 spans 14 residues. The chain's CDR3 is CASSTTSDQETQYF.

CDR3 residues: CASSLVRYTGELFF. V gene TRBV5-6 combines with J gene TRBJ2-2. The CDR3 is 14 amino acids. Looked up from germline, CDR1 is SGHDT and CDR2 is YYEEEE.

The CDR3 sequence is CASSPQGTGYNEQFF. The chain employs TRBV12-3 or TRBV12-4 and TRBJ2-1; TCRdb gives TRBD1 as the D gene, but with no DNA this cannot be confirmed. The CDR3 is made up of 15 amino acids.

This chain links TRBV6-2 or TRBV6-3 with TRBJ2-3; TCRdb proposes TRBD1, but this gene call is untestable without DNA. CDR1 is MNHEY, CDR2 SVGEGT, per germline. The CDR3 is 15 amino acids. CDR3 region: CASREGQGSTDTQYF.

This sequence joins TRBV29-1 and TRBJ2-3. Germline loops: CDR1 SQVTM, CDR2 ANQGSEA. This CDR3 contains 12 residues. CDR3 loop: CSVAVKTDTQYF.

The chain recombines TRBV6-2 or TRBV6-3 with TRBJ2-1; the TCRdb D gene call, TRBD2, has no DNA to confirm it. The CDR3 sequence is 17 residues long. The germline gives CDR1 MNHEY, CDR2 SVGEGT. The CDR3 sequence: CASSSGLAGGSYNEQFF.

The V call is TRBV7-8, the J call TRBJ2-1; TCRdb reports TRBD2, a call that lacks DNA to check it against. Germline values: CDR1 SGHVS, CDR2 FQNEAQ. This CDR3 contains 15 residues. CDR3 in amino acids: CASSLTAGYYNEQFF.

The J gene is TRBJ2-7, the V gene TRBV30; with no DNA, the TCRdb D assignment of TRBD2 cannot be verified. CDR1 and CDR2 (germline): GTSNPN, SVGIG (reference sequence). The CDR3 consists of 13 residues. The CDR3 reads CAWTSDSSYEQYF.